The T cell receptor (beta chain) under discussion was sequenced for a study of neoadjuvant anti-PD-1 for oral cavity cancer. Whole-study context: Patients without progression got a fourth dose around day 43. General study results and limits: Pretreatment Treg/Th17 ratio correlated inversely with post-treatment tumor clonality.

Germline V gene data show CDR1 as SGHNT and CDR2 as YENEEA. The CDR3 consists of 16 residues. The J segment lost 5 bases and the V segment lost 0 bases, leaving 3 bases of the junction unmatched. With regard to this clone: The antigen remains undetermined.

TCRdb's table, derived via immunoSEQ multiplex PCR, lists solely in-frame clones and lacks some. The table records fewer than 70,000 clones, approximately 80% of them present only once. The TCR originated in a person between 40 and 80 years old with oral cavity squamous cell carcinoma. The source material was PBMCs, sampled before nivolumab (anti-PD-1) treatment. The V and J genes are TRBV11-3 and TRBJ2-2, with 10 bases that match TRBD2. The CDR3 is CASSLEAGGRTGELFF. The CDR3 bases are TGTGCCAGCAGCTTAGAAGCGGGAGGGCGAACCGGGGAGCTGTTTTTT. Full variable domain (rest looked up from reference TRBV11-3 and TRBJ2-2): EAGVVQSPRYKIIEKKQPVAFWCNPISGHNTLYWYLQNLGQGPELLIRYENEEAVDDSQLPKDRFSAERLKGVDSTLKIQPAELGDSAVYLCASSLEAGGRTGELFFGEGSRLTVL.